This entry describes one TCR beta chain. Its antigen is currently unknown. Assay: immunoSEQ multiplex PCR; the TCRdb copy retains only in-frame clones and omits some. Of about 160,000 clones in the sample, 85% were seen once. The V gene end was trimmed by 3 bases and the J gene end by 0 bases; junction bases not matched to a gene: 12. The CDR3 is 18 residues long. The germline V gene has CDR1 MRHNA and CDR2 SNTAGT. This sample is part of a study of cytomegalovirus exposure and HLA in healthy donors. Background on the study: Per a later analysis, the approximately 620 first-cohort and some 130 validation repertoires shared one platform.

Whole-study results and caveats: Per published reports, the classifier diagnosed cytomegalovirus status with high specificity and sensitivity. Researchers catalogued approximately 170 TCR beta chains as cytomegalovirus-associated. The tendency of first-cohort TCR clusters to co-occur in the approximately 120 validation repertoires was identified by a subsequent analysis.

The chain joins TRBV6-4 to TRBJ2-3, with 7 bases identical to TRBD1. The source material was PBMCs. The sequence was obtained from a man younger than 40 in good health and CMV-seropositive. CDR3 amino acids: CASSEEGLGTASTDTQYF. In DNA form, the CDR3 reads TGTGCCAGCAGTGAAGAGGGTTTGGGGACAGCTAGCACAGATACGCAGTATTTT.